The T cell receptor beta chain under discussion was sequenced for a study of PD-1 blockade in classical Hodgkin lymphoma (dated by TCRdb to 2018 to 2020). For context, the study as a whole: Nivolumab dosing was 3 mg/kg intravenously every 2 weeks, continuing until either disease progression or unacceptable toxicity. The study used CyTOF and TCR beta sequencing to define a peripheral blood immune signature of response to PD-1 blockade in classical Hodgkin lymphoma.

The time point label on this specimen signifies: cycle 2 day 1 (C2D1) of nivolumab. Every trial patient had relapsed following autologous stem cell transplantation, and prior brentuximab vedotin exposure was what differed among cohorts A, B and C. The trial cohort comprised some 60 patients with relapsed/refractory classical Hodgkin lymphoma whose best overall responses were complete response, partial response or progressive disease. Trial patients were treated with single-agent nivolumab in the multi-cohort phase II CheckMate 205 trial. An independent review committee assessed best overall response by applying the 2007 International Working Group response criteria. Trial PBMCs were collected just before the start of nivolumab (C1D1) and during therapy at cycle 2 day 1 and cycle 4 day 1. After peripheral blood was drawn into 8 mL Vacutainer Cell Preparation Tubes, PBMCs were isolated by centrifugation and then cryopreserved.

For this clone: What this receptor recognizes is not known. Base quality data are lacking; no much larger clone is found one base away.

Broad study findings and their caveats: CD4+ but not CD8+ TCR diversity rose significantly by C4D1 (p=0.0027 vs p=0.16), most apparent in complete responders (p=0.02). The study was restricted to a single clinical trial cohort, and the causes of repertoire differences, possibly disease activity or prior therapy, were left undefined. Lower diversity was seen in patients whose nivolumab began less than 1 year after ASCT, and these patients were left out of later analyses so that immune reconstitution would not confound the results. Trial patients achieving complete response had baseline diversity similar to newly diagnosed patients, whereas partial responders and progressors had significantly lower diversity. Newly diagnosed patients were reported to have lower baseline TCR diversity than healthy donors, and relapsed/refractory patients were reported to have lower baseline TCR diversity still.

The Qiagen DNeasy kit was used to extract genomic DNA both from unsorted PBMCs and from the negatively selected CD4+ and CD8+ fractions. Using primers that anneal to V and J segments, immunoSEQ multiplex PCR amplified the TCR beta CDR3 regions. A synthetic immune receptor repertoire was used to minimize amplification bias, and any remaining bias was removed computationally after sequencing. As for the authors' bioinformatics: Custom Python scripts were used to quantify repertoire diversity as the Shannon entropy index. The unsorted, CD4+ and CD8+ repertoires were each analyzed separately, with the exception of combined analyses, where CD4+ and CD8+ sequences were merged in silico. Clonal expansion was defined as a frequency increase of at least 2-fold after treatment compared with C1D1, and clones undetected at baseline were assigned a pseudocount of 0.5. Clones with 0 or 1 copy at C1D1 were defined as singleton clones, while clones with 2 or more copies were defined as non-singleton clones. Clones expanded in unsorted samples were assigned a CD4+, CD8+ or unknown annotation through matching of protein sequences in sorted samples from the same patient. Wilcoxon tests on paired samples were used to test changes in diversity from C1D1 to C4D1. TCRdb carries this immuneACCESS record with in-frame sequences only. Its versions omit some clonotypes, under half of them owing to an unresolved V gene in the studies checked, with the rest unexplained. V and J calls and clone size are those listed in that table; D and trimming were worked out from the DNA. Recorded for this sample are roughly 20,000 clones; around 70% of them occurred a single time. The top ten hold roughly a quarter of the sample.

The CDR3 measures 15 amino acids from cysteine to phenylalanine. Of the read, only the CDR3 DNA is kept; its 45 bases are in frame from base 1. Germline trimming amounts to 4 bases on V and 3 bases on J, with 8 as the count of junction bases outside the gene matches. CDR1 is given as MRHNA and CDR2 as SNTAGT, both from the germline V gene. The receptor chain draws on TRBV6-4 and TRBJ1-2, with TRBD1 identical over 7 junction bases. The sample here was peripheral blood mononuclear cells (PBMCs), taken before the second cycle of nivolumab. This TCR derives from a human donor with classical Hodgkin lymphoma. The bases are TGTGCCAGCAGTGCCCAGACAGGGACACACTATGGCTACACCTTC. Translated, this is CASSAQTGTHYGYTF.